Listed below are T cell receptor beta chains from one sample, sequenced in a study of CD8+ T cells in alopecia areata. Generated by immunoSEQ multiplex PCR, the TCRdb table keeps only in-frame clones and is missing some. The table lists 200,000 to 250,000 clones, less than 75% of them singletons, with 1.6% in the top ten. The sequences come from CD4+ T cells sorted from blood, collected at week 4, from a patient treated with tofacitinib. The origin of the receptors is a human donor with alopecia areata. The CDR3 runs from the conserved cysteine through the conserved F or W. The D gene is left open where the match is weak. The size of a clone is reported for some rows only, either as once, few or many, or as a class for expanded clones.

NA NA TRBJ2-3 TRBV4-1 TGCGCCAGCAGCCAAGGGTTTGGTACGCAGTATTTT CASSQGFGTQYF
NA NA TRBJ2-3 TRBV5-1 TGCGCCAGCAGCTTGGGTGGGGACGGAACGCAGTATTTT CASSLGGDGTQYF
TRBD2 NA TRBJ2-2 TRBV5-1 TGCGCCAGCGCTTGGCCAGGGACTAGCGGGGGGAACACCGGGGAGCTGTTTTTT CASAWPGTSGGNTGELFF
NA NA TRBJ1-2 TRBV9 TGTGCCAGCAGCGTAGTCCTTAACTATGGCTACACCTTC CASSVVLNYGYTF
NA NA TRBJ2-4 TRBV5-4 TGTGCCAGCAGCTTGGGCCGCGATCTGGGGGGACCCCTAGCCAAAAACATTCAGTACTTC CASSLGRDLGGPLAKNIQYF
NA NA TRBJ1-2 TRBV2 TGTGCCAACAGAGCGGAAAGTGGCTACACCTTC CANRAESGYTF
NA NA TRBJ2-5 TRBV4-3 TGCGCCAGCAGCCAAGAGGGCCGAGATTGGGAGACCCAGTACTTC CASSQEGRDWETQYF
TRBD1 NA TRBJ1-1 TRBV29-1 TGCAGCGTCTTGGGACAGGGGAACACTGAAGCTTTCTTT CSVLGQGNTEAFF
NA few TRBJ1-2 TRBV29-1 TGCAGCCTGAGCAGGGGAGACTATGGCTACACCTTC CSLSRGDYGYTF
NA few TRBJ2-1 TRBV25-1 TGTGCCAGCAGTTCCTTAGGGGAAGAAATCGGCAATGAGCAGTTCTTC CASSSLGEEIGNEQFF
TRBD1 NA TRBJ1-1 TRBV4-3 TGCGCCAGCAGCCAAGACGGGACAGGGGTTACTGAAGCTTTCTTT CASSQDGTGVTEAFF
NA few TRBJ2-1 TRBV5-6 TGTGCCAGCAGGCGCGACGAGCTAGCGTTGTACAATGAGCAGTTCTTC CASRRDELALYNEQFF
NA NA TRBJ2-7 TRBV6-5 TGTGCCAGCAGTACCGGGCAGTACTTC CASSTGQYF
NA few TRBJ1-4 TRBV9 TGTGCCAGCAGCGTAGGCGCAGCTCCTGATGAAAAACTGTTTTTT CASSVGAAPDEKLFF
TRBD1 NA TRBJ1-1 TRBV30 TGTGCCTGGAGTAAACCTGGGACAGGGACGAACACTGAAGCTTTCTTT CAWSKPGTGTNTEAFF
NA NA TRBJ1-3 TRBV5-1 TGCGCCAGCAGTGAGGGGGGCCTCGCTGGAAACACCATATATTTT CASSEGGLAGNTIYF
NA NA TRBJ1-4 TRBV10-3 TGTGCCATCAGTGAGTCGGGGGAAAAACTGTTTTTT CAISESGEKLFF
NA few TRBJ1-1 TRBV11-2 TGTGCCAGCAGCGTTAACACTGAAGCTTTCTTT CASSVNTEAFF
NA NA TRBJ1-2 TRBV5-1 TGCGCCAGCAGCTTGGCCGGGACCCACTATGGCTACACCTTC CASSLAGTHYGYTF
NA NA TRBJ2-2 TRBV9 TGTGCCAGCAGCGTAGTAGGGCTCCCGAACACCGGGGAGCTGTTTTTT CASSVVGLPNTGELFF
NA medium-sized TRBJ2-3 TRBV29-1 TGCAGCGTTGACTCCACAGGCACAGATACGCAGTATTTT CSVDSTGTDTQYF
TRBD1 NA TRBJ1-3 TRBV5-1 TGCGCCAGCAGCACGGGACAGGGAAAGGGCAACACCATATATTTT CASSTGQGKGNTIYF
TRBD2 once TRBJ2-7 TRBV6-1 TGTGCCAGCAGTGAGGGGACTAGCGGCCCCTACGAGCAGTACTTC CASSEGTSGPYEQYF
TRBD1 NA TRBJ2-2 TRBV23-1 TGCGCCAGCAGTCATCGCGCGACCGGGACAGACGCGAACACCGGGGAGCTGTTTTTT CASSHRATGTDANTGELFF
NA NA TRBJ1-6 TRBV5-4 TGTGCCAGCAGCTTGAAAGCGGATTCACCCCTCCACTTT CASSLKADSPLHF
NA NA TRBJ2-1 TRBV23-1 TGCGCCAGCAGTCGTTGCCCCCAGTTCTTC CASSRCPQFF
TRBD2 few TRBJ2-1 TRBV7-2 TGTGCCAGCAGCTTAGCCCGGCGGGGGGGCCGAATTGAGCAGTTCTTC CASSLARRGGRIEQFF
NA NA TRBJ2-5 TRBV5-1 TGCGCCAGCAGCTTGGAAGGGGTTCAAGAGACCCAGTACTTC CASSLEGVQETQYF
NA NA TRBJ2-7 TRBV30 TGTGCCTGGAGAGGGGGTGCCGAGCAGTACTTC CAWRGGAEQYF
NA NA TRBJ1-5 TRBV6-1 TGTGCCAGCAGAGCTACAGGAGGCCAACAGCCCCAGCATTTT CASRATGGQQPQHF
NA NA TRBJ2-2 TRBV30 TGTGCCTGGACCAAACCCTCACCGAACACCGGGGAGCTGTTTTTT CAWTKPSPNTGELFF
NA NA TRBJ2-3 TRBV4-3 TGCGCCAGCAGCCAAGCGGGGAGCACAGATACGCAGTATTTT CASSQAGSTDTQYF
TRBD1 NA TRBJ2-7 TRBV7-2 TGTGCCAGCAGGGGGGACAGGGGATCTTTGTACGAGCAGTACTTC CASRGDRGSLYEQYF
TRBD1 NA TRBJ2-7 TRBV18 TGTGCCAGCTCACCCGGGACAGGGACCTCCTACGAGCAGTACTTC CASSPGTGTSYEQYF
NA NA TRBJ2-4 TRBV7-9 TGTGCCAGCGATACCAGGGTGGGACCCAAAAACATTCAGTACTTC CASDTRVGPKNIQYF
TRBD2 NA TRBJ2-1 TRBV2 TGTGCCAGCAGTGAACTACTAGCGGGGGGGCCGGGCTACAATGAGCAGTTCTTC CASSELLAGGPGYNEQFF
NA NA TRBJ2-7 TRBV30 TGTGCCTGGAGCCGAAACAGGGTTAACGAGCAGTACTTC CAWSRNRVNEQYF
NA NA TRBJ1-2 TRBV9 TGTGCCAGCAGCGTAGAGATCGGTGACTATGGCTACACCTTC CASSVEIGDYGYTF
TRBD1 once TRBJ1-1 TRBV6-5 TGTGCCAGCAGTTCGCGACAGGGTGGTGAAGCTTTCTTT CASSSRQGGEAFF
NA few TRBJ2-7 TRBV23-1 TGCGCCAGCAGCCTCGTGGGAGGACAGTCCTACGAGCAGTACTTC CASSLVGGQSYEQYF
TRBD1 NA TRBJ1-5 TRBV30 TGTGCCTGGGCCGGACAGGGGAGAACCCAGCATTTT CAWAGQGRTQHF
TRBD2 once TRBJ2-1 TRBV2 TGTGCCAGCAGCCTAAGCGGGGGGGCTATAAATGAGCAGTTCTTC CASSLSGGAINEQFF
TRBD2 NA TRBJ2-7 TRBV4-1 TGCGCCAGCAGGCACCTTCGGACTAGCGGGGAGGACGAGCAGTACTTC CASRHLRTSGEDEQYF
NA NA TRBJ1-2 TRBV7-2 TGTGCCAGCAGCTTATCGGGACTCAAGGAGAATGGCTACACCTTC CASSLSGLKENGYTF
TRBD2 NA TRBJ2-1 TRBV9 TGTGCCAGCAGCGTAGATGCGGGGGGCCGCAATGAGCAGTTCTTC CASSVDAGGRNEQFF
NA NA TRBJ1-6 TRBV7-3 TGTGCCAGCAGATCAACTCAGGATTCACCCCTCCACTTT CASRSTQDSPLHF
TRBD1 NA TRBJ2-1 TRBV15 TGTGCCATCGGACAGGGGGCTAACAATGAGCAGTTCTTC CAIGQGANNEQFF
NA NA TRBJ1-2 TRBV25-1 TGTGCCAGCAGTGCGACTGGTCTGAGGGATGGCTACACCTTC CASSATGLRDGYTF
TRBD1 few TRBJ2-1 TRBV7-9 TGTGCCAGCAGCTCGGGACAGAGCTTCGGCGATGAGCAGTTCTTC CASSSGQSFGDEQFF